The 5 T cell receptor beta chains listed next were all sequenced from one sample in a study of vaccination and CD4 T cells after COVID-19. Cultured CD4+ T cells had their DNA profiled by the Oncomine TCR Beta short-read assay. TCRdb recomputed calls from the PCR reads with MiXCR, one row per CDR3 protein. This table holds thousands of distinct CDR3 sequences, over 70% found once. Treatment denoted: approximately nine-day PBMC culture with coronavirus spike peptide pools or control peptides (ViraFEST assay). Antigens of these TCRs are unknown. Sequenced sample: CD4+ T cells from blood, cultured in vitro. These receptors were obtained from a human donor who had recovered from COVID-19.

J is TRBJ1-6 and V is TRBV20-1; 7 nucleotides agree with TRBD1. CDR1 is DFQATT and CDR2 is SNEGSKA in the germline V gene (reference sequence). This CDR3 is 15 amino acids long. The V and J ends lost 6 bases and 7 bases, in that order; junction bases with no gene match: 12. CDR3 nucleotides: TGCAGTGCAGGTTCCGCCAGGGGGGCGAATTCACCCCTCCACTTT. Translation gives CSAGSARGANSPLHF.

The CDR3 region has the DNA TGTGCCAGCAGCTTAGGGGGACAGGGAATGATGAGCACTGAAGCTTTCTTT. Translating it yields CASSLGGQGMMSTEAFF. The genes are TRBV7-8 and TRBJ1-1; 9 nucleotides align to TRBD1. V lost 1 base, J lost 4 bases, and 10 bases stayed unmatched. Germline V lookup: CDR1 SGHVS, CDR2 FQNEAQ. The CDR3 has 17 amino acids.

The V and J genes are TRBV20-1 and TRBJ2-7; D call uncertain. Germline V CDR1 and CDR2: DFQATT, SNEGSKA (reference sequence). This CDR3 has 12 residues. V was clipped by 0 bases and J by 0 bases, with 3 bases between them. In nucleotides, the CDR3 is TGCAGTGCTAGAGATGACTCCTACGAGCAGTACTTC. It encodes CSARDDSYEQYF.

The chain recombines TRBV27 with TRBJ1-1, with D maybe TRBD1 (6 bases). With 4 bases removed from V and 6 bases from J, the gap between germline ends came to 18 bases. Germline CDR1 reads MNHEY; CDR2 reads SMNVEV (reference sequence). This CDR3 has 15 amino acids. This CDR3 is CASSSLGQLGAEAFF. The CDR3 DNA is TGTGCCAGCAGTTCCCTCGGACAGCTCGGCGCTGAAGCTTTCTTT.

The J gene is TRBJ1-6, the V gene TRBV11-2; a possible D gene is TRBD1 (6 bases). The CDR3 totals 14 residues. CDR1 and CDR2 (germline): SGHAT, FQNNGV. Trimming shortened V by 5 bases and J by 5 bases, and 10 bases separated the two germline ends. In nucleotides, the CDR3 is TGTGCCAGCAGCCCAGGGGTGGATAATTCACCCCTCCACTTT. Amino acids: CASSPGVDNSPLHF.